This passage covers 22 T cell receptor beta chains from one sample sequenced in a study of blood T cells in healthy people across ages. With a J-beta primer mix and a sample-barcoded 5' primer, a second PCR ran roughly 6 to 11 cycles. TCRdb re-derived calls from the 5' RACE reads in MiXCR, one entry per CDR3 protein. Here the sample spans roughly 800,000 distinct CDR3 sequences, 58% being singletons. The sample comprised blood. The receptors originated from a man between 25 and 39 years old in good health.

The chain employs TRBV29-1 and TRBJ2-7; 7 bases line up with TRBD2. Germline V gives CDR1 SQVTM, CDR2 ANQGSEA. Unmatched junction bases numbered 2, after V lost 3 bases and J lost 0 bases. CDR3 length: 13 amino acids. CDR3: CSVDGEGSYEQYF. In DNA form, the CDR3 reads TGCAGCGTTGATGGGGAGGGCTCCTACGAGCAGTACTTC.

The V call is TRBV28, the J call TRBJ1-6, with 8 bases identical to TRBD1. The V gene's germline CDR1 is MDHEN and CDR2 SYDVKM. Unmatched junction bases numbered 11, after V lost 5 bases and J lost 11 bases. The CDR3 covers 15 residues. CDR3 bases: TGTGCCAGCAGTCCTCGACAGGGGAGTATTACACCCCTCCACTTT. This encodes CASSPRQGSITPLHF.

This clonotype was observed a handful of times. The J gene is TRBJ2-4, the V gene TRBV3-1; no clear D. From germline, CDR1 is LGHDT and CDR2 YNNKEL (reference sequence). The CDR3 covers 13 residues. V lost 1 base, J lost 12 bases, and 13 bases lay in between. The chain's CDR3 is CASSQGAPPDQYF. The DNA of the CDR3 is TGTGCCAGCAGCCAAGGAGCGCCGCCTGATCAGTACTTC.

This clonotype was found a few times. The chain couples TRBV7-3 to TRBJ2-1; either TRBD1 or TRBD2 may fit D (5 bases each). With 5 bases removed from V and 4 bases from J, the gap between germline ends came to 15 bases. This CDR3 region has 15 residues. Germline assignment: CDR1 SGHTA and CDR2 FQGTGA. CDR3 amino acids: CASSTGAGVYNEQFF. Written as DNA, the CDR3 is TGTGCCAGCAGCACCGGGGCCGGGGTATACAATGAGCAGTTCTTC.

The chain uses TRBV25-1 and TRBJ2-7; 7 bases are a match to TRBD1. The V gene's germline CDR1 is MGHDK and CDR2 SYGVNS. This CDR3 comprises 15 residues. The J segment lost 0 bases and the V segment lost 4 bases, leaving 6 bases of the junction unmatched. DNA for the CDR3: TGTGCCAGCAGTGGGACAGGTGCGAGCTCCTACGAGCAGTACTTC. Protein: CASSGTGASSYEQYF.

The CDR3 region has the DNA TGTGCCAGCAGCCCAGGCGGGAGGACCTCCTACGAGCAGTACTTC. This codes for CASSPGGRTSYEQYF. The chain combines TRBV28 with TRBJ2-7; TRBD2 matches 8 bases. Germline loops: CDR1 MDHEN, CDR2 SYDVKM. The V gene end was trimmed by 6 bases and the J gene end by 0 bases; junction bases not matched to a gene: 7. The CDR3 is made up of 15 amino acids. The variable domain in full, completed from reference TRBV28 and TRBJ2-7, reads DVKVTQSSRYLVKRTGEKVFLECVQDMDHENMFWYRQDPGLGLRLIYFSYDVKMKEKGDIPEGYSVSREKKERFSLILESASTNQTSMYLCASSPGGRTSYEQYFGPGTRLTVT.

The CDR3 loop is CASSQVTGALNSPLHF. As DNA, the CDR3 is TGTGCCAGCAGCCAAGTTACCGGGGCCCTTAATTCACCCCTCCACTTT. The chain links TRBV4-2 to TRBJ1-6; D possibly corresponds to TRBD1 (5 bases). V was clipped by 1 base and J by 6 bases, with 13 bases between them. Germline V gene data show CDR1 as LGHNA and CDR2 as YNFKEQ. The CDR3 is made up of 16 amino acids.

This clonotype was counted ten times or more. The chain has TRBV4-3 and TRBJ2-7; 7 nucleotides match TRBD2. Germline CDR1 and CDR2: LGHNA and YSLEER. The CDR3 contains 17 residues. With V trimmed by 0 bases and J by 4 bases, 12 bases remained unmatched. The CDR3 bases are TGCGCCAGCAGCCAAGAGCCTGGGGGTCTAGCGGATTACGAGCAGTACTTC. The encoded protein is CASSQEPGGLADYEQYF.

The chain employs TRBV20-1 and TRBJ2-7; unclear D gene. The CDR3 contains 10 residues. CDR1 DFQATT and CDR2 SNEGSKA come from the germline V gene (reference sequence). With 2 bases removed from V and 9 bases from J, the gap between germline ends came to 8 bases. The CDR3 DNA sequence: TGCAGTGCTAGACCGGACGGGCAGTACTTC. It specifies CSARPDGQYF.

CDR3 amino acids: CASSLYASGGGTDTQYF. In DNA form, the CDR3 reads TGTGCCAGCAGTTTGTATGCTAGCGGGGGAGGCACAGATACGCAGTATTTT. The J gene is TRBJ2-3, the V gene TRBV12-3 or TRBV12-4; 10 bases are a match to TRBD2. J was trimmed by 1 base and V by 3 bases; bases with no gene match: 7. This CDR3 has 17 amino acids.

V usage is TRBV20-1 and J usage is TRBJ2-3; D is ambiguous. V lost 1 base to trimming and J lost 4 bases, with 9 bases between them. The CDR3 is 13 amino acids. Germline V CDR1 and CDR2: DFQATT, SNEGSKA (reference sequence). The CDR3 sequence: CSARVGFPDTQYF. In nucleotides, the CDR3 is TGCAGTGCTAGAGTGGGGTTCCCAGATACGCAGTATTTT.

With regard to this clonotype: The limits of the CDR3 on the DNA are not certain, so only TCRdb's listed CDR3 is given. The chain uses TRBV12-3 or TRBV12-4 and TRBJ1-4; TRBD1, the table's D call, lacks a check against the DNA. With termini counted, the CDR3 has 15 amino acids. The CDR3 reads CASSTSTGVGEKLFF.

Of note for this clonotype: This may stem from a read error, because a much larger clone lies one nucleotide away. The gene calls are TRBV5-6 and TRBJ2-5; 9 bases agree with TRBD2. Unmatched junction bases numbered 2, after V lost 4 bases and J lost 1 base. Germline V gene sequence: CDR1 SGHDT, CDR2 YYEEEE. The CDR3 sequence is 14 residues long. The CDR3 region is CASSVSGSQETQYF. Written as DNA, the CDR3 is TGTGCCAGCAGCGTTAGCGGGAGCCAAGAGACCCAGTACTTC.

CDR3 loop: CSARDPQGPTYEQYF. CDR3 sequence (DNA): TGCAGTGCTAGAGATCCTCAGGGTCCCACCTACGAGCAGTACTTC. The chain employs TRBV20-1 and TRBJ2-7; weak D call: TRBD1 (5 bases). Trimming took off 0 bases at V and 2 bases at J, with 14 bases between the two ends. Looked up from germline, CDR1 is DFQATT and CDR2 is SNEGSKA (reference sequence). CDR3 length: 15 amino acids.

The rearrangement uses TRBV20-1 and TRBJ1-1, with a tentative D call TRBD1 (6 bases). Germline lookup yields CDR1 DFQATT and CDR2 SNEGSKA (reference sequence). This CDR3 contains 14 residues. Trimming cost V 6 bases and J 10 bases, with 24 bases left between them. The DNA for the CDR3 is TGCAGTGCAGCTACTAACAGGGAGACGATTGGAGCTTTCTTT. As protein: CSAATNRETIGAFF.

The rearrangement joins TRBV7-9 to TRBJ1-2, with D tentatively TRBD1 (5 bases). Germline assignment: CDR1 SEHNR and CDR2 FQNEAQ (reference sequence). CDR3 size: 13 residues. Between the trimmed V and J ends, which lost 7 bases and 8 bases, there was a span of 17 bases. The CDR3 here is CASTTGRIAGYTF. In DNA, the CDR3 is TGTGCCAGCACCACGGGACGAATTGCAGGCTACACCTTC.

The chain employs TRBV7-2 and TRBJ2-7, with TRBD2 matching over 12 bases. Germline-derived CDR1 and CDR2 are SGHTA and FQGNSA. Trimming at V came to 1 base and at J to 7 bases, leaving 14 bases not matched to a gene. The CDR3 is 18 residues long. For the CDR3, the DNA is TGTGCCAGCAGCTTAGGGGTACTAGCGGGGGGCCGTGGTCGGGAGCAGTACTTC. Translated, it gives CASSLGVLAGGRGREQYF.

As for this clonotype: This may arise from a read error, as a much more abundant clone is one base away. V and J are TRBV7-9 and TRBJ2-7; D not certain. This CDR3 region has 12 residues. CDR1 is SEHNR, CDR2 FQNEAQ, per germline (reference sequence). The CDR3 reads CSSSQENYEQYF. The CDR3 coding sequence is TGTTCCAGCAGCCAAGAGAACTACGAGCAGTACTTC.

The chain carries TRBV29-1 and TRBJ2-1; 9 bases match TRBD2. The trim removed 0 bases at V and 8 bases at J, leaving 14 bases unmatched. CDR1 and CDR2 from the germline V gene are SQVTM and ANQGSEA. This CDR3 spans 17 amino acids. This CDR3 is CSVEDEVAGVHFYEQFF. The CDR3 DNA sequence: TGCAGCGTTGAAGATGAAGTAGCGGGAGTGCATTTCTATGAGCAGTTCTTC.

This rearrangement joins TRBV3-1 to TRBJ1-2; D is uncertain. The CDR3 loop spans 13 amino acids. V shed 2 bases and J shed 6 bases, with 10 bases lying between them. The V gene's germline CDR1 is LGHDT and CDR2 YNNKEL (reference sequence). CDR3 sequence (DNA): TGTGCCAGCAGCCAACTCTTGGGAGATGGCTACACCTTC. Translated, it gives CASSQLLGDGYTF. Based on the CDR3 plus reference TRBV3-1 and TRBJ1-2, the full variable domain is DTAVSQTPKYLVTQMGNDKSIKCEQNLGHDTMYWYKQDSKKFLKIMFSYNNKELIINETVPNRFSPKSPDKAHLNLHINSLELGDSAVYFCASSQLLGDGYTFGSGTRLTVV.

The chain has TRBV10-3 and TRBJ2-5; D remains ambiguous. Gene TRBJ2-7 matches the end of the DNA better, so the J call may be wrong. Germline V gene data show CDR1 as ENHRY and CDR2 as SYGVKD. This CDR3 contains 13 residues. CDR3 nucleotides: TGTGCCATCAGTGAAGGGCGCGGTTACGAGCAGTACTTC. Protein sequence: CAISEGRGYEQYF.

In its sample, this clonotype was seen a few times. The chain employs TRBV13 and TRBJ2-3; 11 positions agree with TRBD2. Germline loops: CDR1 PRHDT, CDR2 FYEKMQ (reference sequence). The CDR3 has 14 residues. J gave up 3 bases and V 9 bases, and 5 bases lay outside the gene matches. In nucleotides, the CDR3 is TGTGCCAGTAAACTAGCGGGAGTGACAGATACGCAGTATTTT. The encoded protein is CASKLAGVTDTQYF.